This TCR beta chain was documented in a study of T cell responses to AZD1222 COVID-19 vaccine. Study at large: Second doses at about 4 or about 12 weeks were pooled. Whole-study results and caveats: There were repertoire samples only from the period after the peak T cell response. Elevations in Spike-specific TCR breadth and depth followed administration of two AZD1222 doses.

The assay was immunoSEQ multiplex PCR, and TCRdb's table has in-frame clones only and misses some. The table includes about 180,000 clones, around 88% detected once. This CDR3 contains 15 residues. V trimming: 4 bases; J trimming: 6 bases; junction bases outside the gene matches: 12. CDR1 is MDHEN, CDR2 SYDVKM, per germline. Comments on this clone: The antigen is unknown.

The sequencing here drew on peripheral blood, taken on day 0 of AZD1222 vaccination. The V gene is TRBV28, the J gene TRBJ2-7; TRBD2 aligns across 7 bases. The clonotype comes from an adult in good health. The CDR3 loop is CASSSRGRGPTEQYF. CDR3 nucleotides: TGTGCCAGCAGTTCCCGAGGGAGGGGCCCTACCGAGCAGTACTTC.